This passage covers 14 T cell receptor beta chains from one sample sequenced in a study of early T cells in non-severe SARS-CoV-2 infection. TCRdb processed the 5' RACE reads anew with MiXCR; each CDR3 protein has one entry. The table shows 65,000 to 85,000 distinct CDR3 sequences, with roughly 13% occurring only once. The sample taken for sequencing was whole blood. The receptors were gathered from an adult who was a healthcare worker with PCR-confirmed SARS-CoV-2 infection or an uninfected control (not recorded which).

This clonotype has at least ten counts. V usage is TRBV10-1 and J usage is TRBJ2-1; D gene ambiguous. Trimming took off 3 bases at V and 7 bases at J, with 16 bases between the two ends. Germline CDR1 WNHNN, CDR2 SYGVQD (reference sequence). The CDR3 contains 15 residues. This chain's CDR3 is CASSDPLMSYNEQFF. Here the CDR3 DNA reads TGCGCCAGCAGTGACCCTTTGATGAGTTATAATGAGCAGTTCTTC.

This clonotype came up many times. The chain combines TRBV4-2 with TRBJ2-2; D ambiguous. The CDR3 has 15 amino acids. Germline values: CDR1 LGHNA, CDR2 YNFKEQ. V lost 1 base and J 3 bases, leaving 9 bases between the germline ends. The CDR3 DNA reads TGTGCCAGCAGCCAAGGAGACACGGACACCGGGGAGCTGTTTTTT. Translating gives CASSQGDTDTGELFF.

This clonotype was recorded a few times. The chain combines TRBV7-9 with TRBJ2-1; TRBD2 agrees at 14 bases. V lost 5 bases to trimming and J lost 3 bases; unmatched junction nucleotides: 6. The CDR3 consists of 17 residues. CDR1 and CDR2 from the germline V gene are SEHNR and FQNEAQ (reference sequence). In DNA form, the CDR3 reads TGTGCCAGCAGCCCCCGGACTAGCGGGGGGAACTACAATGAGCAGTTCTTC. It yields the protein CASSPRTSGGNYNEQFF.

This clonotype was seen a few times. The rearrangement links TRBV28 to TRBJ2-5; possibly TRBD2 for D (6 bases). CDR3 size: 14 residues. Germline V gene data show CDR1 as MDHEN and CDR2 as SYDVKM. Trimming removed 7 bases at V and 0 bases at J, with 12 bases between. As DNA, the CDR3 is TGTGCCAGCACAACGCGGGGTAACCAAGAGACCCAGTACTTC. It codes for CASTTRGNQETQYF.

This chain connects TRBV20-1 to TRBJ1-2; 8 bases are shared with TRBD1. With V trimmed by 1 base and J by 8 bases, 9 bases remained unmatched. This CDR3 is built from 14 residues. The germline V gene encodes CDR1 DFQATT and CDR2 SNEGSKA (reference sequence). CDR3 sequence (DNA): TGCAGTGCTAGAGTCCAGGGGGCGGATACAGGCTACACCTTC. It specifies CSARVQGADTGYTF.

This clonotype was counted many times. The rearrangement uses TRBV6-6 and TRBJ1-5, with 7 bases that match TRBD1. The V segment lost 4 bases and the J segment 5 bases; nucleotides outside the gene matches: 8. Germline V gives CDR1 MNHNY, CDR2 SVGAGI (reference sequence). This CDR3 contains 15 residues. The CDR3 bases are TGTGCCAGCAGTTTCGACAGGGAGGAAGATCAGCCCCAGCATTTT. It encodes CASSFDREEDQPQHF.

There are many counts of this clonotype. The chain links TRBV27 to TRBJ2-7, with 7 bases matching TRBD1. The ends lost 0 bases at V and 3 bases at J; junction bases unmatched: 11. This CDR3 comprises 17 residues. CDR1 is MNHEY, CDR2 SMNVEV, per germline (reference sequence). The CDR3 DNA is TGTGCCAGCAGTTTATCGTTCGACAGGGCTCCCTACTACGAGCAGTACTTC. Amino acids: CASSLSFDRAPYYEQYF.

The chain combines TRBV18 with TRBJ2-5; D is undetermined. The V gene's germline CDR1 is KGHSH and CDR2 LQKENI. This CDR3 is built from 13 residues. Trimming stripped 6 bases from V and 5 bases from J, with 13 bases between. CDR3 nucleotide sequence: TGTGCCAGCTCCCGGGCCCTCGGGGAGACCCAGTACTTC. Protein sequence: CASSRALGETQYF.

This clonotype was seen only once. The chain recombines TRBV28 with TRBJ1-1, with 12 bases lining up with TRBD1. The germline gives CDR1 MDHEN, CDR2 SYDVKM. V lost 5 bases and J lost 11; bases outside the gene matches: 12. CDR3 length: 15 amino acids. CDR3 sequence (DNA): TGTGCCAGCAGTGGGAACCGGGACAGGGGGCTTTACGCTTTCTTT. It translates to CASSGNRDRGLYAFF.

This clonotype was found a few times. The chain recombines TRBV5-5 with TRBJ2-2; D possibly corresponds to TRBD2 (6 bases). Germline values: CDR1 SGHKS, CDR2 YYEKEE (reference sequence). Trimming removed 4 bases at V and 2 bases at J, with 15 bases between. CDR3 length: 16 residues. The CDR3 here is CASSGWRELNTGELFF. CDR3 DNA sequence: TGTGCCAGCAGCGGCTGGCGGGAACTTAACACCGGGGAGCTGTTTTTT.

Many counts were recorded for this clonotype. V gene TRBV2 combines with J gene TRBJ1-6; D remains ambiguous. The germline V gene has CDR1 SNHLY and CDR2 FYNNEI. Trimming took off 3 bases at V and 6 bases at J, with 12 bases between the two ends. CDR3 length equals 15 residues. The CDR3 DNA is TGTGCCAGCAGTGATCGCCGGAGGCCTAATTCACCCCTCCACTTT. It yields the protein CASSDRRRPNSPLHF.

Ten or more counts support this clonotype. This chain uses TRBV10-3 with TRBJ1-6, with 9 bases lining up with TRBD1. Losses at the gene ends were 4 bases for V and 4 bases for J; bases not matched to a gene: 5. Germline loops: CDR1 ENHRY, CDR2 SYGVKD. This CDR3 contains 16 residues. Here the CDR3 reads CAISVTGQGYNSPLHF. CDR3 nucleotide sequence: TGTGCCATCAGTGTAACGGGACAGGGTTATAATTCACCCCTCCACTTT.

The sample holds a few counts of this clonotype. The rearrangement uses TRBV20-1 and TRBJ1-4; D unresolved. The V end lost 5 bases, the J end lost 5 bases, and 15 bases lay between the germline ends. Germline CDR1 DFQATT, CDR2 SNEGSKA (reference sequence). The CDR3 length is 14 residues. DNA of the CDR3: TGCAGTGCTTTTCCGGACCTAGCAAATGAAAAACTGTTTTTT. Its translation is CSAFPDLANEKLFF.

In this sample, this clonotype turned up many times. This chain connects TRBV11-2 to TRBJ1-1; no clear D gene. From germline, CDR1 is SGHAT and CDR2 FQNNGV. Deletions cut 1 base from V and 4 bases from J, with 19 bases between. This CDR3 contains 17 residues. CDR3 DNA sequence: TGTGCCAGCAGCTTAGGCGTCGGAACGAAGTCCCCCACTGAAGCTTTCTTT. Translated: CASSLGVGTKSPTEAFF.